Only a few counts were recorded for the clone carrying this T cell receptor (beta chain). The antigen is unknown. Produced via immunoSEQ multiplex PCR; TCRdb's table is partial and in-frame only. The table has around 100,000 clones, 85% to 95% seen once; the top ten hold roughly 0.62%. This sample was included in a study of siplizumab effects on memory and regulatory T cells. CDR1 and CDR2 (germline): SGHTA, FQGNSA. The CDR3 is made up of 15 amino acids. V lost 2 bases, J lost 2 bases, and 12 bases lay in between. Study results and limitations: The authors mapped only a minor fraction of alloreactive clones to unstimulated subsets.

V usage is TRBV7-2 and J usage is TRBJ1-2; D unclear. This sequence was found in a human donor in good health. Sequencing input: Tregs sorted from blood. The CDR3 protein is CASSLTVSVNYGYTF. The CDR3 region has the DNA TGTGCCAGCAGCTTAACGGTCAGTGTGAACTATGGCTACACCTTC. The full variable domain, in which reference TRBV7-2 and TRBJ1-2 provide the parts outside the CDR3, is GAGVSQSPSNKVTEKGKDVELRCDPISGHTALYWYRQSLGQGLEFLIYFQGNSAPDKSGLPSDRFSAERTGGSVSTLTIQRTQQEDSAVYLCASSLTVSVNYGYTFGSGTRLTVV.